These T cell receptor beta chains were read from a single sample in a study of blood T cell repertoires in COVID-19. Clones were sequenced by immunoSEQ multiplex PCR, and TCRdb holds only the in-frame ones, with some missing. The top ten clones hold 1.4% of a sample with 230,000 or so clones, 84% of them seen once. The sequencing sample was made of peripheral blood. The receptors originated from a middle-aged woman who had recovered from COVID-19. CDR3s include the opening cysteine and the closing phenylalanine or tryptophan. The order of the fields is J gene, clone size, D gene, V gene, CDR3 protein, CDR3 DNA. The D gene is left open where the match is weak. Size tells how often a clone was seen (once, few, many) or the class of an expanded clone, and some rows leave it out.

J: TRBJ1-1
size: -
D: -
V: TRBV3-1/TRBV3-2
CDR3: CASSQAYSTNYAEAFF
DNA: TGTGCCAGCAGCCAAGCTTATAGTACGAACTACGCTGAAGCTTTCTTT

J: TRBJ2-7
size: -
D: -
V: TRBV14
CDR3: CASSQVPGSTEQYF
DNA: TGTGCCAGCAGCCAAGTGCCGGGGTCTACCGAGCAGTACTTC

J: TRBJ1-2
size: once
D: TRBD1
V: TRBV7-2
CDR3: CASSLVGTGGNYGYTF
DNA: TGTGCCAGCAGCTTAGTCGGGACAGGGGGCAACTATGGCTACACCTTC

J: TRBJ2-1
size: once
D: -
V: TRBV29-1
CDR3: CSVDRGTYNEQFF
DNA: TGCAGCGTTGACAGGGGCACCTACAATGAGCAGTTCTTC

J: TRBJ1-1
size: -
D: -
V: TRBV19
CDR3: CASSTVNGGNTEAFF
DNA: TGTGCCAGTAGTACAGTCAACGGGGGAAACACTGAAGCTTTCTTT

J: TRBJ2-1
size: -
D: -
V: TRBV30
CDR3: CAWALATYNEQFF
DNA: TGTGCCTGGGCGCTAGCGACCTACAATGAGCAGTTCTTC

J: TRBJ1-5
size: -
D: TRBD1
V: TRBV7-2
CDR3: CASSLGQGAGPQHF
DNA: TGTGCCAGCAGCTTAGGCCAGGGGGCAGGGCCCCAGCATTTT

J: TRBJ1-5
size: once
D: -
V: TRBV19
CDR3: CASSSGGRQPQHF
DNA: TGTGCCAGTAGTTCGGGGGGACGCCAGCCCCAGCATTTT

J: TRBJ2-3
size: -
D: TRBD2
V: TRBV11-2
CDR3: CASSLRLASTDTQYF
DNA: TGTGCCAGCAGCCTCCGACTAGCTAGCACAGATACGCAGTATTTT

J: TRBJ2-3
size: few
D: TRBD2
V: TRBV5-6
CDR3: CASSLYRGGADTQYF
DNA: TGTGCCAGCAGCTTGTACCGGGGGGGAGCGGATACGCAGTATTTT

J: TRBJ2-5
size: -
D: -
V: TRBV5-1
CDR3: CASSLSGPPQETQYF
DNA: TGCGCCAGCAGCTTATCAGGCCCCCCTCAGGAGACCCAGTACTTC

J: TRBJ2-7
size: -
D: -
V: TRBV7-8
CDR3: CASSPWATALYEQYF
DNA: TGTGCCAGCAGCCCGTGGGCGACAGCACTTTACGAGCAGTACTTC

J: TRBJ1-1
size: -
D: -
V: TRBV4-2
CDR3: CASRGGDAEAFF
DNA: TGTGCCAGCAGGGGGGGGGACGCTGAAGCTTTCTTT

J: TRBJ2-1
size: -
D: TRBD2
V: TRBV3-1/TRBV3-2
CDR3: CASSQSGLNYNEQFF
DNA: TGTGCCAGCAGCCAATCGGGACTAAACTACAATGAGCAGTTCTTC

J: TRBJ1-1
size: -
D: -
V: TRBV25-1
CDR3: CASSEYSGTEAFF
DNA: TGTGCCAGCAGTGAATACTCCGGGACTGAAGCTTTCTTT

J: TRBJ1-2
size: -
D: TRBD1
V: TRBV9
CDR3: CASSGDRDYYGYTF
DNA: TGTGCCAGCAGCGGAGACAGGGACTACTATGGCTACACCTTC

J: TRBJ1-2
size: -
D: TRBD1
V: TRBV2
CDR3: CASSVRDRGDGYTF
DNA: TGTGCCAGCAGTGTGCGGGACAGGGGTGATGGCTACACCTTC

J: TRBJ1-2
size: -
D: -
V: TRBV21-1
CDR3: CASSGLGGAEYTF
DNA: TGTGCCAGCAGCGGTTTAGGGGGGGCAGAATACACCTTC

J: TRBJ1-2
size: -
D: -
V: TRBV11-3
CDR3: CASSLTGSDGYTF
DNA: TGTGCCAGCAGCTTAACTGGGAGTGATGGCTACACCTTC

J: TRBJ2-3
size: -
D: TRBD2
V: TRBV5-1
CDR3: CASSPRGGPFAAGWDTQYF
DNA: TGCGCCAGCAGCCCGAGGGGAGGGCCCTTTGCTGCGGGTTGGGATACGCAGTATTTT

J: TRBJ2-5
size: -
D: TRBD1
V: TRBV7-2
CDR3: CASSRDSQETQYF
DNA: TGTGCCAGCAGCAGGGACAGCCAAGAGACCCAGTACTTC

J: TRBJ1-3
size: few
D: -
V: TRBV5-5
CDR3: CASSPADRGPFSGNTIYF
DNA: TGTGCCAGCAGCCCGGCCGACAGAGGACCTTTCTCTGGAAACACCATATATTTT

J: TRBJ2-7
size: -
D: -
V: TRBV18
CDR3: CASSPGRGVDEQYF
DNA: TGTGCCAGCTCACCCGGCAGGGGGGTCGACGAGCAGTACTTC

J: TRBJ2-2
size: -
D: TRBD1
V: TRBV9
CDR3: CASSTQGTGTTGELFF
DNA: TGTGCCAGCAGCACTCAAGGGACAGGGACGACCGGGGAGCTGTTTTTT

J: TRBJ1-2
size: -
D: TRBD1
V: TRBV28
CDR3: CASSVPGQQYGYTF
DNA: TGTGCCAGCAGTGTACCGGGACAGCAATATGGCTACACCTTC

J: TRBJ2-5
size: -
D: -
V: TRBV5-4
CDR3: CASSLQNKETQYF
DNA: TGTGCCAGCAGCTTACAAAACAAAGAGACCCAGTACTTC

J: TRBJ1-5
size: once
D: -
V: TRBV6-5
CDR3: CASGWAGDGQPQHF
DNA: TGTGCCAGCGGGTGGGCAGGGGACGGTCAGCCCCAGCATTTT

J: TRBJ2-1
size: -
D: TRBD2
V: TRBV19
CDR3: CASSIISGGAYNEQFF
DNA: TGTGCCAGTAGTATAATTAGCGGGGGGGCCTACAATGAGCAGTTCTTC

J: TRBJ2-3
size: -
D: TRBD2
V: TRBV5-1
CDR3: CASSAGTSVPQYF
DNA: TGCGCCAGCAGCGCCGGGACTAGCGTACCGCAGTATTTT

J: TRBJ1-2
size: -
D: -
V: TRBV6-5
CDR3: CASTQSGSQAGYTF
DNA: TGTGCCAGCACCCAAAGTGGGTCCCAGGCTGGCTACACCTTC

J: TRBJ2-5
size: -
D: -
V: TRBV14
CDR3: CASSQGRLGGGKTQYF
DNA: TGTGCCAGCAGCCAAGGGAGGTTAGGGGGGGGCAAGACCCAGTACTTC

J: TRBJ1-6
size: -
D: -
V: TRBV25-1
CDR3: CASSEAGQTNSPLHF
DNA: TGTGCCAGCAGTGAAGCTGGGCAGACGAATTCACCCCTCCACTTT

J: TRBJ2-1
size: -
D: -
V: TRBV15
CDR3: CATSRGGDEQFF
DNA: TGTGCCACCAGCAGAGGGGGAGATGAGCAGTTCTTC

J: TRBJ1-4
size: once
D: -
V: TRBV18
CDR3: CASSPTLGGEKLFF
DNA: TGTGCCAGCTCACCAACCCTAGGTGGTGAAAAACTGTTTTTT

J: TRBJ1-2
size: -
D: -
V: TRBV28
CDR3: CASSLPNGYTF
DNA: TGTGCCAGCAGCTTACCAAATGGCTACACCTTC

J: TRBJ1-2
size: -
D: -
V: TRBV3-1/TRBV3-2
CDR3: CASSQAGDNYGYTF
DNA: TGTGCCAGCAGCCAAGCAGGTGACAACTATGGCTACACCTTC

J: TRBJ2-7
size: -
D: -
V: TRBV4-3
CDR3: CASSQDYTVYYEQYF
DNA: TGCGCCAGCAGCCAAGATTATACAGTCTACTACGAGCAGTACTTC

J: TRBJ2-7
size: -
D: -
V: TRBV9
CDR3: CASSVEGVVSEQYF
DNA: TGTGCCAGCAGCGTAGAAGGGGTAGTCAGCGAGCAGTACTTC

J: TRBJ2-7
size: -
D: TRBD2
V: TRBV5-1
CDR3: CASSTTSGYEQYF
DNA: TGCGCCAGCAGCACGACTAGCGGCTACGAGCAGTACTTC

J: TRBJ2-4
size: -
D: -
V: TRBV3-1/TRBV3-2
CDR3: CASSQGLNIQYF
DNA: TGTGCCAGCAGCCAAGGACTCAACATTCAGTACTTC

J: TRBJ2-7
size: -
D: -
V: TRBV25-1
CDR3: CASSEQGRSYEQYF
DNA: TGTGCCAGCAGTGAACAGGGGCGATCCTACGAGCAGTACTTC

J: TRBJ1-5
size: -
D: -
V: TRBV19
CDR3: CASSQGNRYQPQHF
DNA: TGTGCCAGTAGCCAGGGTAACCGATATCAGCCCCAGCATTTT

J: TRBJ1-3
size: -
D: -
V: TRBV5-1
CDR3: CASSRGFSGNTIYF
DNA: TGCGCCAGCAGTCGGGGGTTCTCTGGAAACACCATATATTTT

J: TRBJ2-7
size: -
D: TRBD2
V: TRBV6-2/TRBV6-3
CDR3: CASSFPSGGSDEQYF
DNA: TGTGCCAGCAGTTTTCCTAGCGGGGGGAGTGACGAGCAGTACTTC

J: TRBJ1-4
size: -
D: TRBD1
V: TRBV4-3
CDR3: CASSHQTGGGEKLFF
DNA: TGCGCCAGCAGCCATCAGACAGGGGGCGGCGAAAAACTGTTTTTT

J: TRBJ2-3
size: -
D: -
V: TRBV3-1/TRBV3-2
CDR3: CASSVTDTQYF
DNA: TGTGCCAGCAGCGTAACAGATACGCAGTATTTT

J: TRBJ2-7
size: -
D: TRBD1
V: TRBV5-1
CDR3: CASPTGTTYEQYF
DNA: TGCGCCAGCCCGACAGGGACCACCTACGAGCAGTACTTC

J: TRBJ1-6
size: -
D: TRBD1
V: TRBV2
CDR3: CASGDRVDSPLHF
DNA: TGTGCCAGCGGCGACAGGGTAGACTCACCCCTCCACTTT